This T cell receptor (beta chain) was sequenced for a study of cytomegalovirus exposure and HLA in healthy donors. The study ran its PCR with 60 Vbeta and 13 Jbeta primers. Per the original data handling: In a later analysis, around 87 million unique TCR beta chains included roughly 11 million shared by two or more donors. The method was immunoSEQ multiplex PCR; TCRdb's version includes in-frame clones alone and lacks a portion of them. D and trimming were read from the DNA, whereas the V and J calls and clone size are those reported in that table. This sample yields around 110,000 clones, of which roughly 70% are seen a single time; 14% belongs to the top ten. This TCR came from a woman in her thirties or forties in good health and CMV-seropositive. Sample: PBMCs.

CDR3 sequence: CASSSKTGTYEQYF. In DNA, the CDR3 is TGTGCCAGCAGCTCGAAGACAGGGACCTACGAGCAGTACTTC. The chain combines TRBV5-4 with TRBJ2-7, with 7 bases that match TRBD1. The germline V gene has CDR1 SGHNT and CDR2 YYREEE (reference sequence). V shed 3 bases and J 2 bases; nucleotides not matched to a gene: 5. The CDR3 spans 14 residues.